These 7 T cell receptor beta chains originate from one sample sequenced in a study of T cell changes during pregnancy in multiple sclerosis. Clones were sequenced by immunoSEQ multiplex PCR, and TCRdb holds only the in-frame ones, with some missing. The sample consists of some 66,000 clones, roughly nine tenths of them appearing once. The sequencing here drew on CD8+ T cells from peripheral blood mononuclear cells, taken before pregnancy. Receptors originate from a female donor with multiple sclerosis, enrolled in a pregnancy study.

This chain uses TRBV28 with TRBJ2-5; 8 nucleotides line up with TRBD2. From germline, CDR1 is MDHEN and CDR2 SYDVKM. The length of the CDR3 is 15 residues. J gave up 4 bases and V 6 bases, and 10 bases lay outside the gene matches. The CDR3 loop reads CASSDLRTSTETQYF. The CDR3, as DNA: TGTGCCAGCAGCGACCTCAGGACTAGCACAGAGACCCAGTACTTC.

As DNA, the CDR3 is TGTGCCAGCAGCCCGGACAGGGGGCGGAACACCATATATTTT. It yields the protein CASSPDRGRNTIYF. V and J are TRBV7-8 and TRBJ1-3, with 11 nucleotides matching TRBD1. CDR3 length: 14 residues. The V segment lost 5 bases and the J segment 7 bases; nucleotides outside the gene matches: 4. Germline CDR1 SGHVS, CDR2 FQNEAQ.

The CDR3: CASSQDRDEQYF. CDR3 nucleotide sequence: TGCGCCAGCAGCCAGGACAGGGACGAGCAGTACTTC. V gene TRBV5-1 combines with J gene TRBJ2-7; 8 bases are shared with TRBD1. The CDR3 is made up of 12 amino acids. With V trimmed by 4 bases and J by 5 bases, 2 bases remained unmatched. Looked up from germline, CDR1 is SGHRS and CDR2 is YFSETQ.

V and J are TRBV25-1 and TRBJ1-1; perhaps TRBD1 as D (5 bases). CDR3 length equals 14 residues. Trimming pared 7 bases from V and 3 bases from J, leaving 15 bases between. Looked up from germline, CDR1 is MGHDK and CDR2 is SYGVNS. CDR3 protein: CASTSWGRDTEAFF. The CDR3 coding sequence is TGTGCCAGCACCTCCTGGGGGAGGGACACTGAAGCTTTCTTT.

V and J are TRBV5-4 and TRBJ2-3; TRBD2 matches 9 bases. The CDR3 has 16 residues. Per germline, CDR1 SGHNT and CDR2 YYREEE (reference sequence). V dropped 4 bases and J dropped 0; count of bases not matched to a gene: 6. CDR3: CASSLGLASSTDTQYF. The CDR3 nucleotides are TGTGCCAGCAGCCTTGGACTAGCGTCTAGCACAGATACGCAGTATTTT.

V gene TRBV19 combines with J gene TRBJ1-5, with 8 nucleotides matching TRBD1. Looked up from germline, CDR1 is LNHDA and CDR2 is SQIVND (reference sequence). V shed 8 bases, J shed 0 bases, and the junction held 6 bases outside the gene matches. The CDR3 runs 15 residues. CDR3 sequence reads: CASWDRQYSNQPQHF. As DNA, the CDR3 is TGTGCCAGTTGGGACAGGCAATATAGCAATCAGCCCCAGCATTTT.

This clone was counted only a few times. J is TRBJ2-3 and V is TRBV5-1; TRBD2 agrees at 8 bases. The CDR3 runs 19 residues. V was clipped by 2 bases and J by 5 bases; unmatched bases: 19. Germline V gives CDR1 SGHRS, CDR2 YFSETQ. The CDR3 sequence is CASSLDTTHAGGLGDTQYF. DNA for the CDR3: TGCGCCAGCAGCTTAGATACGACACACGCGGGGGGCCTTGGAGATACGCAGTATTTT.